This note documents a single TCR beta chain sequence. Its antigen is as yet unknown. Germline CDR1 and CDR2: SNHLY and FYNNEI. CDR3 length equals 14 residues. J lost 2 bases, V lost 6 bases, and 7 bases had no gene match. Profiled with immunoSEQ multiplex PCR; TCRdb holds only in-frame clones, not every one. The sample includes about 82,000 clones, 75% to 90% of them seen just once. The sample is drawn from a study of OX40 agonist ivuxolimab in advanced cancers. Study background: The patients got ivuxolimab, which is an agonistic anti-OX40 (CD134) antibody.

General observations from the study: Clonal expansion was seen in CD4+ and CD8+ blood T cells by week 6 at 0.1 to 3.0 mg/kg.

Individuals having autoimmune disease history or systemic immunosuppression were not enrolled. The sample in question was CD4+ or CD8+ T cells sorted from blood, obtained in a trial of the OX40 agonist ivuxolimab. The clonotype originates from an adult with an advanced solid tumor such as melanoma, head and neck, liver or kidney cancer. The rearrangement uses TRBV2 and TRBJ2-7, with 7 nucleotides matching TRBD1. The CDR3 sequence: CASSPTGVPYEQYF. DNA of the CDR3: TGTGCCAGCAGCCCAACAGGGGTACCCTACGAGCAGTACTTC.